One T cell receptor beta chain is described in this entry. Its antigen is still unknown. The sample comes from a study of T cell responses to AZD1222 COVID-19 vaccine. Some clones are missing from TCRdb's copy, which holds only in-frame ones; the method was immunoSEQ multiplex PCR. Counted here are under 300,000 clones, over 90% occurring once; the ten biggest clones make up roughly 0.51%. Study-level findings and limits: Mapped onto spike, vaccine-associated CD4 TCRs spanned it and were dominant at 160-218 and 743-854. Clonal diversity was possibly underestimated; the donors were predominantly white British and more often female.

V gave up 6 bases and J gave up 1 base, with 15 bases separating them. Germline values: CDR1 LNHDA, CDR2 SQIVND (reference sequence). The CDR3 length is 15 residues. The chain has TRBV19 and TRBJ1-2; D is uncertain. The sequencing here drew on peripheral blood, taken on day 0 of AZD1222 vaccination. This sequence originates from an adult in good health. CDR3 sequence reads: CASRSGRPLNYGYTF. The CDR3 coding sequence is TGTGCCAGTAGGTCCGGGCGCCCCCTTAACTATGGCTACACCTTC.